A selection of T cell receptor beta chains follows, all from one sample in a study of cytomegalovirus exposure and HLA in healthy donors. Produced via immunoSEQ multiplex PCR; TCRdb's table is partial and in-frame only. This sample carries some 160,000 clones, around 73% of them seen once, and the ten largest clones take more than 1.2%. The sequenced sample was PBMCs. The receptor source for this set is a male donor in good health and CMV-seronegative. Each CDR3 is given with its conserved first and last residue.

TRBJ2-5	TRBV5-1	CASSLPGETQYF
TRBJ2-1	TRBV4-2	CASRGQDTDNEQFF
TRBJ2-7	TRBV4-2	CASSQDHNRAYEQYF
TRBJ1-5	TRBV7-9	CASSRGQGHQPQHF
TRBJ1-1	TRBV6-5	CASSFFQGGTEAFF
TRBJ2-5	TRBV5-1	CASSLISAVGETQYF
TRBJ1-4	TRBV5-1	CASSLIGVEGEKLFF
TRBJ2-5	TRBV5-1	CASSLAGSGGQETQYF
TRBJ2-7	TRBV7-9	CASSPQVSHEQYF
TRBJ1-1	TRBV6-1	CASSVLRGNTEAFF
TRBJ1-2	TRBV4-3	CANSQDRGGAYGYTF
TRBJ2-5	TRBV13	CASSFGQGIKTQYF
TRBJ2-1	TRBV9	CASSAGGGDEQFF
TRBJ2-3	TRBV15	CATSDGLADHNPPDTQYF
TRBJ2-3	TRBV5-1	CASVLEASPF
TRBJ1-5	TRBV12-5	CASALGSRDNQPQHF
TRBJ2-3	TRBV12-5	CASGRGTSGGTDTQYF
TRBJ2-3	TRBV5-1	CASSLALGGGKTQYF
TRBJ2-1	TRBV4-3	CASSQGGGSYNEQFF
TRBJ2-2	TRBV2	CAIPSRTSGAWSGELFF
TRBJ1-5	TRBV5-5	CASSTTDRMINQPQHF
TRBJ2-5	TRBV30	CAWSIQGGETQYF
TRBJ1-2	TRBV5-1	CASSLVSDYGYTF
-	TRBV19	CASSILGPPYEQYF
TRBJ2-7	TRBV28	CASSFGSYYEQYF
TRBJ2-5	TRBV7-3	CASSLTVGGTQYF
TRBJ2-7	TRBV18	CASSPPLIYEQYF
TRBJ2-2	TRBV7-2	CASRVGVAGELFF
TRBJ2-6	TRBV28	CASRGTGAHSGANVLTF
TRBJ2-1	TRBV6-1	CASSERGSYNEQFF
TRBJ2-7	TRBV7-9	CSSSSARGASYEQYF
TRBJ2-5	TRBV29-1	CSVETGLAVETQYF
-	TRBV2	CASSENGGQTYEQYF
TRBJ2-1	TRBV7-8	CASSPPDRGNEQFF
TRBJ2-7	TRBV29-1	CSVGALQGTYEQYF
TRBJ1-1	TRBV5-8	CASSLSDFRSTEAFF
TRBJ1-1	TRBV7-6	CASSRRGGARNTEAFF
TRBJ2-7	TRBV5-1	CASSLAQGFDEQYF
TRBJ1-2	TRBV5-4	CASSVAGLYGYTF
TRBJ1-1	TRBV19	CASGQNTEAFF
TRBJ2-5	TRBV5-1	CASSSDNDGTQYF
-	TRBV19	CASSTGTGGSYEQYF
TRBJ1-1	TRBV14	CASSQETGAEAFF
TRBJ2-1	TRBV2	CASSGWDRGSEQFF
TRBJ2-5	TRBV19	CASSLQGGTQETQYF
TRBJ2-7	TRBV9	CASSVAYRGDEQYF
TRBJ2-7	TRBV30	CAWAPRDRFANEQYF
TRBJ2-7	TRBV27	CASSPSYEQYF
TRBJ2-7	TRBV7-2	CASSLYGQSSYEQYF
TRBJ2-2	TRBV6-1	CASRELAGGFNTGELFF